A single sample gave rise to the 22 T cell receptor beta chains below, sequenced in a study of early stage breast cancer tumors. Method: immunoSEQ multiplex PCR; TCRdb's copy keeps in-frame clones and lacks some. The sample records several thousand clones, approximately 70% being singletons. The sequencing input was breast tumor tissue. These receptors were taken from a person in their fifties with breast cancer.

This chain connects TRBV6-6 to TRBJ1-5; unclear D gene. The CDR3 extends over 15 amino acids. Trimming removed 0 bases at V and 1 base at J, with 7 bases between. The germline CDR1 and CDR2 sequences are MNHNY and SVGAGI (reference sequence). The CDR3 is CASSYSTGSNQPQHF. The DNA of the CDR3 is TGTGCCAGCAGTTACTCGACGGGGAGCAATCAGCCCCAGCATTTT.

The genes are TRBV30 and TRBJ2-1; no definite D call. This CDR3 has 12 amino acids. The V end was cut by 3 bases, the J end by 10 bases, with 13 bases between. The V gene's germline CDR1 is GTSNPN and CDR2 SVGIG (reference sequence). Written as DNA, the CDR3 is TGTGCCTGGAGCCCAACGAGAGAGGAGCAGTTCTTC. This gives the protein CAWSPTREEQFF.

Within the sample, this clone is medium-sized. V usage is TRBV30 and J usage is TRBJ2-7, with D perhaps TRBD1 (6 bases). With 4 bases removed from V and 2 bases from J, the gap between germline ends came to 12 bases. The CDR3 sequence is 13 residues long. Germline assignment: CDR1 GTSNPN and CDR2 SVGIG (reference sequence). The CDR3 here is CAWNRDNAYEQYF. Here the CDR3 DNA reads TGTGCCTGGAACCGGGACAACGCCTACGAGCAGTACTTC.

The chain couples TRBV2 to TRBJ1-2; TRBD1 matches at 8 bases. The CDR3 has 14 amino acids. Losses at the gene ends were 6 bases for V and 2 bases for J; bases not matched to a gene: 5. Germline V gene sequence: CDR1 SNHLY, CDR2 FYNNEI. DNA for the CDR3: TGTGCCAGCAGAAACCAGGGGGCGAACTATGGCTACACCTTC. Protein product: CASRNQGANYGYTF.

This clone was observed once. The chain combines TRBV18 with TRBJ2-7; 7 nucleotides align to TRBD2. Trimming took 3 bases from V and 3 from J; bases not matched to a gene: 8. Germline V gene data show CDR1 as KGHSH and CDR2 as LQKENI. The CDR3 length is 15 residues. The CDR3 loop is CASSPAQASGYEQYF. CDR3 sequence (DNA): TGTGCCAGCTCACCTGCCCAGGCTAGCGGCTACGAGCAGTACTTC.

This clone was observed a single time. The chain links TRBV9 to TRBJ2-7, with D hard to call. Germline V gives CDR1 SGDLS, CDR2 YYNGEE. The V and J ends lost 4 bases and 3 bases respectively, with 17 bases between them. The CDR3 has 15 residues. The CDR3 is CASSSGPVPFYEQYF. The CDR3 DNA reads TGTGCCAGCAGCTCCGGACCTGTACCCTTCTACGAGCAGTACTTC. The full variable domain, rest sourced from reference TRBV9 and TRBJ2-7, is DSGVTQTPKHLITATGQRVTLRCSPRSGDLSVYWYQQSLDQGLQFLIQYYNGEERAKGNILERFSAQQFPDLHSELNLSSLELGDSALYFCASSSGPVPFYEQYFGPGTRLTVT.

This clone rates as large. V and J are TRBV7-9 and TRBJ2-5, with D maybe TRBD2 (5 bases). CDR1 is SEHNR and CDR2 is FQNEAQ in the germline V gene (reference sequence). Between the trimmed V and J ends, which lost 10 bases and 4 bases, there was a span of 13 bases. The CDR3 loop spans 12 amino acids. CDR3 sequence: CATAGLGETQYF. For the CDR3, the DNA is TGTGCCACTGCGGGTTTAGGAGAGACCCAGTACTTC.

The chain has TRBV25-1 and TRBJ2-2; 9 bases are a match to TRBD2. From germline, CDR1 is MGHDK and CDR2 SYGVNS. This CDR3 contains 15 residues. V was pared by 5 bases and J by 6 bases, with 7 bases of the junction left unmatched. CDR3 region: CASSSLAGLAGELFF. For the CDR3, the DNA is TGTGCCAGCAGTTCCCTAGCGGGGTTGGCCGGGGAGCTGTTTTTT. The variable domain in full, completed from reference TRBV25-1 and TRBJ2-2, reads EADIYQTPRYLVIGTGKKITLECSQTMGHDKMYWYQQDPGMELHLIHYSYGVNSTEKGDLSSESTVSRIRTEHFPLTLESARPSHTSQYLCASSSLAGLAGELFFGEGSRLTVL.

This clone was seen only a few times. This rearrangement joins TRBV21-1 to TRBJ2-7; the D call of TRBD1 is as the table states it, not checked on the DNA. TRBV21-1 is marked as a pseudogene. The CDR3 length is 17 residues. The CDR3 loop reads CASSKVVGDRDTDEQYF. The CDR3 DNA reads TGTGCCAGCAGCAAAGTAGTCGGGGACAGGGATACCGACGAGCAGTACTTC.

The rearrangement joins TRBV6-6 to TRBJ1-5; 10 bases line up with TRBD1. The CDR3 contains 15 residues. The V and J ends lost 5 bases and 2 bases, in that order; junction bases with no gene match: 3. Germline V lookup: CDR1 MNHNY, CDR2 SVGAGI (reference sequence). CDR3 DNA: TGTGCCAGCAGTGCTGGGACAGGGGGCAATCAGCCCCAGCATTTT. Translated, it gives CASSAGTGGNQPQHF.

The DNA of the CDR3 is TGTGCCAGCAGCTTAGGGTTCGGGACAGCGAATAACTATGGCTACACCTTC. Protein: CASSLGFGTANNYGYTF. The chain links TRBV7-2 to TRBJ1-2; 7 bases align to TRBD1. Germline trimming cut 1 base from V and 1 base from J; bases unmatched to any gene: 9. Germline V gives CDR1 SGHTA, CDR2 FQGNSA. The CDR3 runs to 17 residues.

By frequency in the sample, this clone is medium-sized. CDR3 bases: TGCAGTGCTAACGGGGAAGAGACCCAGTACTTC. Protein: CSANGEETQYF. The rearrangement uses TRBV20-1 and TRBJ2-5; D is perhaps TRBD2 (5 bases). CDR1 and CDR2 from the germline V gene are DFQATT and SNEGSKA (reference sequence). V was cut by 4 bases and J by 3 bases, with 6 bases left in between. The CDR3 loop spans 11 amino acids.

The V gene is TRBV27, the J gene TRBJ2-3; the match to TRBD2 covers 8 bases. The germline V gene encodes CDR1 MNHEY and CDR2 SMNVEV (reference sequence). The CDR3 length is 15 residues. V trimming: 3 bases; J trimming: 4 bases; junction bases outside the gene matches: 6. The CDR3 spells CASSLPGGASDTQYF. CDR3 DNA: TGTGCCAGCAGTTTGCCCGGGGGGGCGTCAGATACGCAGTATTTT.

The J gene is TRBJ2-7, the V gene TRBV25-1; D unresolved. The CDR3 runs to 11 residues. V gave up 5 bases and J gave up 5 bases, with 7 bases separating them. Germline lookup yields CDR1 MGHDK and CDR2 SYGVNS. CDR3 DNA sequence: TGTGCCAGCAGTCAAGGGAACGAGCAGTACTTC. As protein: CASSQGNEQYF.

This clone was counted a few times. This chain's CDR3 is CASSASSRVNTEAFF. The CDR3 DNA follows: TGTGCCAGCAGCGCGTCGTCGAGAGTGAACACTGAAGCTTTCTTT. The chain employs TRBV7-9 and TRBJ1-1; unclear D gene. V shed 5 bases and J shed 0 bases, with 13 bases lying between them. The CDR3 is 15 residues long. Germline CDR1 reads SEHNR; CDR2 reads FQNEAQ (reference sequence). The variable domain in full, completed from reference TRBV7-9 and TRBJ1-1, reads DTGVSQNPRHKITKRGQNVTFRCDPISEHNRLYWYRQTLGQGPEFLTYFQNEAQLEKSRLLSDRFSAERPKGSFSTLEIQRTEQGDSAMYLCASSASSRVNTEAFFGQGTRLTVV.

By share of the sample, this clone is medium-sized. The chain is built from TRBV10-3 and TRBJ2-3; D unresolved. The CDR3 runs 13 residues. The V and J ends lost 11 bases and 2 bases respectively, with 14 bases between them. Germline V lookup: CDR1 ENHRY, CDR2 SYGVKD. The CDR3 nucleotides read TGTGCCTCACATACGCCCTTCACAGATACGCAGTATTTT. Protein: CASHTPFTDTQYF.

The chain couples TRBV30 to TRBJ1-1, with 10 bases fitting TRBD1. The CDR3 contains 18 residues. CDR1 GTSNPN and CDR2 SVGIG come from the germline V gene (reference sequence). Trimming at V came to 1 base and at J to 1 base, leaving 12 bases not matched to a gene. CDR3 bases: TGTGCCTGGAGTGGGCTCGGGACAGGGGTCTCTCGGAACACTGAAGCTTTCTTT. It codes for CAWSGLGTGVSRNTEAFF. Using reference TRBV30 and TRBJ1-1 for the parts outside the CDR3, the full variable domain is SQTIHQWPATLVQPVGSPLSLECTVEGTSNPNLYWYRQAAGRGLQLLFYSVGIGQISSEVPQNLSASRPQDRQFILSSKKLLLSDSGFYLCAWSGLGTGVSRNTEAFFGQGTRLTVV.

This clone was recorded a few times. In nucleotides, the CDR3 is TGTGCCAGCAGTCCAGCGTCTGTGGCAGATACGCAGTATTTT. It specifies CASSPASVADTQYF. The chain is built from TRBV27 and TRBJ2-3; D remains unclear. V gave up 5 bases and J gave up 4 bases, with 13 bases separating them. Germline V gives CDR1 MNHEY, CDR2 SMNVEV (reference sequence). The CDR3 totals 14 residues.

This rearrangement joins TRBV9 to TRBJ1-4, with D possibly TRBD1 on 6 matching bases. The CDR3 length is 15 residues. V was trimmed by 0 bases and J by 8 bases, leaving 14 bases between them. Germline values: CDR1 SGDLS, CDR2 YYNGEE. The CDR3 sequence is CASSVVGARGEKLFF. For the CDR3, the DNA is TGTGCCAGCAGCGTAGTGGGGGCGAGGGGAGAAAAACTGTTTTTT.

This clone was counted once. At one end, the junction sequence differs from germline, possibly due to a read error. Additional DNA sequences in this sample encode the identical CDR3. The J gene is TRBJ2-7, the V gene TRBV6-5; 7 bases map to TRBD2. CDR1 MNHEY and CDR2 SVGAGI come from the germline V gene. This CDR3 region has 12 residues. This CDR3 reads CTSREVGGEQYF. In nucleotides, the CDR3 is TGTACCAGCCGCGAGGTGGGGGGGGAGCAGTACTTT.

In its sample, this clone was seen once. The chain is built from TRBV19 and TRBJ1-2, with unresolved D. V lost 3 bases and J 0 bases, leaving 11 bases between the germline ends. Germline V gives CDR1 LNHDA, CDR2 SQIVND (reference sequence). There are 15 residues in the CDR3. DNA for the CDR3: TGTGCCAGTAGTATCGCCCGGCGGTCTAACTATGGCTACACCTTC. It is translated as CASSIARRSNYGYTF.

This sequence joins TRBV14 and TRBJ2-4; no clear D. The CDR3 has 16 amino acids. Germline CDR1 and CDR2: SGHDN and FVKESK. Trimming took off 4 bases at V and 0 bases at J, with 13 bases between the two ends. CDR3 nucleotides: TGTGCCAGCAGCCCCGCGGTCGAATTAGCCAAAAACATTCAGTACTTC. Its translation: CASSPAVELAKNIQYF.